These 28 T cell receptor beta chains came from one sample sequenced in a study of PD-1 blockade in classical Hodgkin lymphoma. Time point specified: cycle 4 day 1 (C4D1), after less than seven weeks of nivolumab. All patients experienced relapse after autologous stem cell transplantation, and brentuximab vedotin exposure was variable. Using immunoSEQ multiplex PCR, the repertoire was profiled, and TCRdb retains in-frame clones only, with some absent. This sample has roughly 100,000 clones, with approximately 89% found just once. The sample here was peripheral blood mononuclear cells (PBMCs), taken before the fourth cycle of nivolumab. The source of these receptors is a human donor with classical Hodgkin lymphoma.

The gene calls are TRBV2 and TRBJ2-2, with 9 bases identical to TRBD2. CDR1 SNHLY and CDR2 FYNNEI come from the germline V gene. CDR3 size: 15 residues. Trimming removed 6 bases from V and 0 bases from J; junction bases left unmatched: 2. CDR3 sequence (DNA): TGTGCCAGCAGAAGGACTAGCGCGAACACCGGGGAGCTGTTTTTT. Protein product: CASRRTSANTGELFF. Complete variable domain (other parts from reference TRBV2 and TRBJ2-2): EPEVTQTPSHQVTQMGQEVILRCVPISNHLYFYWYRQILGQKVEFLVSFYNNEISEKSEIFDDQFSVERPDGSNFTLKIRSTKLEDSAMYFCASRRTSANTGELFFGEGSRLTVL.

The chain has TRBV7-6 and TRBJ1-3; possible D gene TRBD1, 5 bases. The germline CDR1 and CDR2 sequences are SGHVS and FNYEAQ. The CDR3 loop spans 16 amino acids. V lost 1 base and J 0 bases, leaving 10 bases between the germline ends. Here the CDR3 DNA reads TGTGCCAGCAGCTTAGAAGGGGTGATCTCTGGAAACACCATATATTTT. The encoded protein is CASSLEGVISGNTIYF.

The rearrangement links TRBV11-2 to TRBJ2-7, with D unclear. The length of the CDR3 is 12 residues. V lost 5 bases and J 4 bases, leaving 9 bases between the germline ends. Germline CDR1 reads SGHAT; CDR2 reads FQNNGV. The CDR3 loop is CASSPKGYEQYF. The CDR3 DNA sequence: TGTGCCAGCAGCCCCAAAGGGTACGAGCAGTACTTC.

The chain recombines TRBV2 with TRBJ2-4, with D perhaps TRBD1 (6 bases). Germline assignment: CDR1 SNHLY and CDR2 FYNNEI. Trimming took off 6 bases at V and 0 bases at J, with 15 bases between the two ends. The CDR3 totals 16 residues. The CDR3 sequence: CASSYTGFRAKNIQYF. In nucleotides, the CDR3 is TGTGCCAGCAGCTACACAGGGTTTAGAGCCAAAAACATTCAGTACTTC.

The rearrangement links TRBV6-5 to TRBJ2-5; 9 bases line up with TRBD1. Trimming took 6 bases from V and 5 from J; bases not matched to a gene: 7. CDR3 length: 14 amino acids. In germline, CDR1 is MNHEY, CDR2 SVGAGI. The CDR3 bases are TGTGCCAGCAGGCCAGACAGGGGGAGGGAGACCCAGTACTTC. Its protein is CASRPDRGRETQYF.

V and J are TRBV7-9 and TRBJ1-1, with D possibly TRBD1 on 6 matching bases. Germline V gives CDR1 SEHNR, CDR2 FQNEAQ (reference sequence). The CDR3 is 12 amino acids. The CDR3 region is CAGGRGYGEAFF. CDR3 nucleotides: TGTGCTGGGGGCAGGGGCTACGGTGAAGCTTTCTTT. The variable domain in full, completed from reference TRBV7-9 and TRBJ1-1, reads DTGVSQNPRHKITKRGQNVTFRCDPISEHNRLYWYRQTLGQGPEFLTYFQNEAQLEKSRLLSDRFSAERPKGSFSTLEIQRTEQGDSAMYLCAGGRGYGEAFFGQGTRLTVV.

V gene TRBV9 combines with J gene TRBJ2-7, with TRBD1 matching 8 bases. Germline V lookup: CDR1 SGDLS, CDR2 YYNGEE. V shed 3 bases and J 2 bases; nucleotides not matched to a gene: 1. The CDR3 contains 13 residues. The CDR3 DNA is TGTGCCAGCAGCGAACAGGGGGCCTACGAGCAGTACTTC. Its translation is CASSEQGAYEQYF.

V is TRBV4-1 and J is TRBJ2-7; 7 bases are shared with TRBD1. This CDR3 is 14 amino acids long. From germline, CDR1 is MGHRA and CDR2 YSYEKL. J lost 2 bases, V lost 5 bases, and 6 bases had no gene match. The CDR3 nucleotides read TGCGCCAGCAGCGCCGGGACAGTTGCCTACGAGCAGTACTTC. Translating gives CASSAGTVAYEQYF.

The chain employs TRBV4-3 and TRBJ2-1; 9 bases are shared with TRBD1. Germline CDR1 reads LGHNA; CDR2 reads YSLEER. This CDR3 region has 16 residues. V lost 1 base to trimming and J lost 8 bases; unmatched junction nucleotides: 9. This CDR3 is CASSQAKDRGVDEQFF. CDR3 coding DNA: TGCGCCAGCAGCCAAGCAAAGGACAGGGGTGTCGATGAGCAGTTCTTC.

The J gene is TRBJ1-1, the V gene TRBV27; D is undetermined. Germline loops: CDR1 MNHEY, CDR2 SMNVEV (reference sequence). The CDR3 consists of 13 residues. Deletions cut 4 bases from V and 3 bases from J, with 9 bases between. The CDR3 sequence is CASSYTAYTEAFF. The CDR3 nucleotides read TGTGCCAGCAGTTACACAGCTTACACTGAAGCTTTCTTT.

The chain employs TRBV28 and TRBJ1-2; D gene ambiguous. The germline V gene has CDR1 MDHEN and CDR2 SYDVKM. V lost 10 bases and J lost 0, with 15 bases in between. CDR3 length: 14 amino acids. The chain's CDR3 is CATTAPGTNYGYTF. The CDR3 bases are TGTGCCACCACCGCCCCAGGAACTAACTATGGCTACACCTTC.

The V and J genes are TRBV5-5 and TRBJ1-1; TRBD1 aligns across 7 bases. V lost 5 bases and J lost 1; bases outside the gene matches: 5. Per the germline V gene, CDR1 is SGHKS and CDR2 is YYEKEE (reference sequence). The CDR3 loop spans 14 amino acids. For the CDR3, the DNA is TGTGCCAGCAGTTGGGACAGCCCGAACACTGAAGCTTTCTTT. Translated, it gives CASSWDSPNTEAFF. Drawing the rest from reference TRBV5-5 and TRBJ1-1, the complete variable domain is DAGVTQSPTHLIKTRGQQVTLRCSPISGHKSVSWYQQVLGQGPQFIFQYYEKEERGRGNFPDRFSARQFPNYSSELNVNALLLGDSALYLCASSWDSPNTEAFFGQGTRLTVV.

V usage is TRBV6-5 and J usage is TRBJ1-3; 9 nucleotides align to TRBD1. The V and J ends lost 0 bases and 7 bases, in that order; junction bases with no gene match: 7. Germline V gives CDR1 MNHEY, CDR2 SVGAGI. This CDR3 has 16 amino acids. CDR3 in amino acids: CASSYSGGQGRNTIYF. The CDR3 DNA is TGTGCCAGCAGTTACTCGGGGGGACAGGGACGGAACACCATATATTTT.

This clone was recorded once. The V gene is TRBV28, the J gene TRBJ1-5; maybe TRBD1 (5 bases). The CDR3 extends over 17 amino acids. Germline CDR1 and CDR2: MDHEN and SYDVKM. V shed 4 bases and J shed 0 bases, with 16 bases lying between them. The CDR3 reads CASSSGTATYSNQPQHF. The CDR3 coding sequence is TGTGCCAGCAGTTCCGGGACGGCTACCTATAGCAATCAGCCCCAGCATTTT.

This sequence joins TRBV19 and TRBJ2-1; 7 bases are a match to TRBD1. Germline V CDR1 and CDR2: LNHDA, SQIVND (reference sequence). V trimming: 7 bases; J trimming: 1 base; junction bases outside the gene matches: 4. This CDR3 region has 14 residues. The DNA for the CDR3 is TGTGCCAGTACCAAGACAGGGTCCTACAATGAGCAGTTCTTC. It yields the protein CASTKTGSYNEQFF. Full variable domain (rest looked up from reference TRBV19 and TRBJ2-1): DGGITQSPKYLFRKEGQNVTLSCEQNLNHDAMYWYRQDPGQGLRLIYYSQIVNDFQKGDIAEGYSVSREKKESFPLTVTSAQKNPTAFYLCASTKTGSYNEQFFGPGTRLTVL.

This CDR3 is CASSLAKSPTDTQYF. In DNA, the CDR3 is TGTGCCAGCAGCTTAGCGAAAAGTCCCACAGATACGCAGTATTTT. The genes are TRBV7-9 and TRBJ2-3; D is undetermined. The CDR3 is 15 residues long. V was pared by 0 bases and J by 2 bases, with 9 bases between. Germline lookup yields CDR1 SEHNR and CDR2 FQNEAQ (reference sequence). Supplemented by reference TRBV7-9 and TRBJ2-3, the full variable domain reads DTGVSQNPRHKITKRGQNVTFRCDPISEHNRLYWYRQTLGQGPEFLTYFQNEAQLEKSRLLSDRFSAERPKGSFSTLEIQRTEQGDSAMYLCASSLAKSPTDTQYFGPGTRLTVL.

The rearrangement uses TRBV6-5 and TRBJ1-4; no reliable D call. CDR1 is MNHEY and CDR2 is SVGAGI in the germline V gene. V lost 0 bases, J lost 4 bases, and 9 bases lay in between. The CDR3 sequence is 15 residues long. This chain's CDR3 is CASSYSAGFNEKLFF. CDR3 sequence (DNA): TGTGCCAGCAGTTACTCGGCAGGATTTAATGAAAAACTGTTTTTT.

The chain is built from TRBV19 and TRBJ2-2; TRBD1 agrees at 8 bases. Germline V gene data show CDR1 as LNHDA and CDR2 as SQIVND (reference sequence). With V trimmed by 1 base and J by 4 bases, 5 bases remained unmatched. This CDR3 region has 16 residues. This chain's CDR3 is CASSIGTGTGTGELFF. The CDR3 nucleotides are TGTGCCAGTAGTATAGGGACAGGGACGGGCACCGGGGAGCTGTTTTTT.

CDR3 sequence: CSGRTPGQGLTSRQYF. The DNA for the CDR3 is TGCAGCGGCAGAACTCCGGGACAGGGTCTCACATCTCGACAGTATTTT. The V and J genes are TRBV29-1 and TRBJ2-3; 9 bases fit TRBD1. Trimming took 7 bases from V and 12 from J; bases not matched to a gene: 23. CDR1 is SQVTM and CDR2 is ANQGSEA in the germline V gene. The length of the CDR3 is 16 residues.

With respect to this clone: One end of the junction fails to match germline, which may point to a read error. The CDR3 nucleotides are TGCAGTGTTGGCCGGTATGATGGCTACGCCTTC. Protein product: CSVGRYDGYAF. The chain has TRBV20-1 and TRBJ1-2; D uncertain. CDR1 is DFQATT and CDR2 is SNEGSKA in the germline V gene (reference sequence). The CDR3 contains 11 residues.

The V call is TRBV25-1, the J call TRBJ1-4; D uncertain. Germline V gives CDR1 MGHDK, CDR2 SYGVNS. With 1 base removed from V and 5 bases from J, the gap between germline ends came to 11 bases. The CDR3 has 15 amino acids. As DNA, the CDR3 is TGTGCCAGCAGTGAATGGTACACGGGCAATGAAAAACTGTTTTTT. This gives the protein CASSEWYTGNEKLFF.

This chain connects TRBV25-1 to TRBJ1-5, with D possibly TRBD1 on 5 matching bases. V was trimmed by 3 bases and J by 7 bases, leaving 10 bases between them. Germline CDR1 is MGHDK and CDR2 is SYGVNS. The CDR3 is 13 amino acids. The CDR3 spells CASSDSGPQPQHF. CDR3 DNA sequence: TGTGCCAGCAGTGATTCGGGGCCCCAGCCCCAGCATTTT.

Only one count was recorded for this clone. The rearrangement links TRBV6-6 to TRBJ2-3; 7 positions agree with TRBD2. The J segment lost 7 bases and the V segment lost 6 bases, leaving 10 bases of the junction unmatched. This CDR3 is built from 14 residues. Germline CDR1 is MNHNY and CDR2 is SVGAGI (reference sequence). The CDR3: CASRPSGGTHTQYF. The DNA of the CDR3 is TGTGCCAGCAGACCTAGCGGAGGGACTCATACGCAGTATTTT.

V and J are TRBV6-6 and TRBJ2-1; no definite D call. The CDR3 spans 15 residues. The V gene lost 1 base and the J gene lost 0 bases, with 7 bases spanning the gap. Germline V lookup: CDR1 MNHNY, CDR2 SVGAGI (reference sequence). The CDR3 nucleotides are TGTGCCAGCAGTTACTACCGGAGCTCCTACAATGAGCAGTTCTTC. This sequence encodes CASSYYRSSYNEQFF.

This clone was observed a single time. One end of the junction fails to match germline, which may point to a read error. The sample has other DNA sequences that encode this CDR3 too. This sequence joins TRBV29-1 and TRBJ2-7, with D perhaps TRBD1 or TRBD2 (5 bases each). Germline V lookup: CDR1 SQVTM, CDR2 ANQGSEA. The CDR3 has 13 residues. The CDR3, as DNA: TGTAGCGTTCCCGGGACGGACGCCTACGAGCAGTACTTC. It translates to CSVPGTDAYEQYF.

For the CDR3, the DNA is TGTGCCAGCAGCTCAGTGACAGGTCCTCAAGTGGCGGATGGCTACACCTTC. This gives the protein CASSSVTGPQVADGYTF. This sequence joins TRBV11-2 and TRBJ1-2; D might be TRBD1 (6 bases). The CDR3 totals 17 residues. V was trimmed by 4 bases and J by 6 bases, leaving 24 bases between them. Germline CDR1 SGHAT, CDR2 FQNNGV. The full variable domain, rest sourced from reference TRBV11-2 and TRBJ1-2, is EAGVAQSPRYKIIEKRQSVAFWCNPISGHATLYWYQQILGQGPKLLIQFQNNGVVDDSQLPKDRFSAERLKGVDSTLKIQPAKLEDSAVYLCASSSVTGPQVADGYTFGSGTRLTVV.

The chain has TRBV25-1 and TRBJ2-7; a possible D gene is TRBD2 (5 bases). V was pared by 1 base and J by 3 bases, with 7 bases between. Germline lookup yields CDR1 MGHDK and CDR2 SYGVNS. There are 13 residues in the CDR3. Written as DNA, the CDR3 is TGTGCCAGCAGTGAATTCGGACTCTACGAGCAGTACTTC. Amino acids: CASSEFGLYEQYF.

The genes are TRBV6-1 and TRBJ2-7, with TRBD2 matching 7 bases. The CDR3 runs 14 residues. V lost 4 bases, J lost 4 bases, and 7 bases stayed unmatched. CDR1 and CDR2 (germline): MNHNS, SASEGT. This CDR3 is CASSGTSPKYEQYF. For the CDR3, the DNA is TGTGCCAGCAGTGGGACTAGTCCCAAGTACGAGCAGTACTTC.